A single sample gave rise to the 9 T cell receptor beta chains below, sequenced in a study of cytomegalovirus exposure and HLA in healthy donors. Primers: 60 Vbeta forward and 13 Jbeta reverse. Some clones are missing from TCRdb's copy, which holds only in-frame ones; the method was immunoSEQ multiplex PCR. The sample shows about 130,000 clones, roughly 75% of them seen only once. Specimen: PBMCs. The receptors shown here come from a man in his thirties or forties in good health.

The V and J genes are TRBV4-1 and TRBJ2-7, with TRBD2 identical over 7 bases. Germline CDR1 MGHRA, CDR2 YSYEKL. J gave up 2 bases and V 0 bases, and 13 bases lay outside the gene matches. The CDR3 is 18 residues long. The CDR3 is CASSQDTRGSGHPYEQYF. In nucleotides, the CDR3 is TGCGCCAGCAGCCAAGATACCCGCGGTAGCGGGCATCCCTACGAGCAGTACTTC.

The chain joins TRBV7-2 to TRBJ1-6; D is unclear. The CDR3 has 17 residues. Trimming removed 4 bases from V and 8 bases from J, with 21 bases in between. Germline V gene lookup returns CDR1 SGHTA and CDR2 FQGNSA. In DNA form, the CDR3 reads TGTGCCAGCAGCTCGGGTTGGGAGGGAGGAAATTATTCACCCCTCCACTTT. Translated, it gives CASSSGWEGGNYSPLHF.

J is TRBJ2-7 and V is TRBV5-4; 11 bases match TRBD1. Germline V CDR1 and CDR2: SGHNT, YYREEE (reference sequence). This CDR3 region has 14 residues. V was pared by 4 bases and J by 6 bases, with 6 bases of the junction left unmatched. CDR3 in DNA: TGTGCCAGCAGCCCGGACAGGGGGCGCCGCGAGCAGTACTTC. Encoded protein: CASSPDRGRREQYF.

This rearrangement joins TRBV30 to TRBJ2-3; 10 bases fit TRBD2. The CDR3 runs to 18 residues. Trimming cost V 3 bases and J 6 bases; bases outside gene matches: 18. Germline assignment: CDR1 GTSNPN and CDR2 SVGIG (reference sequence). This chain's CDR3 is CAWRGPGVAGGRRDTQYF. For the CDR3, the DNA is TGTGCCTGGAGGGGTCCTGGCGTAGCGGGAGGACGCCGGGATACGCAGTATTTT.

The rearrangement links TRBV6-4 to TRBJ2-1; 12 bases are a match to TRBD2. V trimming: 6 bases; J trimming: 5 bases; junction bases outside the gene matches: 2. The CDR3 sequence is 14 residues long. Germline CDR1 MRHNA, CDR2 SNTAGT. CDR3 amino acids: CASSGLAGNNEQFF. In nucleotides, the CDR3 is TGTGCCAGCAGCGGACTAGCGGGGAACAATGAGCAGTTCTTC.

The V gene is TRBV7-9, the J gene TRBJ2-5; a weak D match, TRBD1 (7 bases). TRBJ2-7 explains the end of the DNA better; the J call may be wrong. The germline gives CDR1 SEHNR, CDR2 FQNEAQ (reference sequence). This CDR3 contains 15 residues. The CDR3 region is CASSLEQGGPYEQYF. The CDR3 nucleotides are TGTGCCAGCAGCTTAGAGCAGGGGGGCCCTTACGAGCAGTACTTC.

The chain has TRBV25-1 and TRBJ2-7; 8 nucleotides align to TRBD2. In germline, CDR1 is MGHDK, CDR2 SYGVNS. Trimming removed 2 bases from V and 3 bases from J; junction bases left unmatched: 3. This CDR3 has 14 amino acids. The DNA of the CDR3 is TGTGCCAGCAGTGAACCGCGGGGGGTCTACGAGCAGTACTTC. Protein sequence: CASSEPRGVYEQYF.

The rearrangement uses TRBV25-1 and TRBJ1-1; no firm D call. The CDR3 is 11 amino acids. CDR1 is MGHDK and CDR2 is SYGVNS in the germline V gene. V gave up 4 bases and J gave up 11 bases, with 11 bases separating them. CDR3 DNA sequence: TGTGCCAGCAGTGGGGGAGGGAGGGCTTTCTTT. Protein product: CASSGGGRAFF.

Remarks on this clone: One end of the junction varies from germline; a read error may be responsible. This chain links TRBV5-1 with TRBJ2-1, with 7 bases identical to TRBD2. The germline V gene has CDR1 SGHRS and CDR2 YFSETQ. There are 14 residues in the CDR3. CDR3 coding DNA: TGCGCCAGCAGCTTGGGACTAGCCCACAATGAGCAGCTCTTC. It codes for CASSLGLAHNEQLF.